The entry below describes one T cell receptor (beta chain). Its cognate antigen has yet to be identified. No base-level quality is on record; no much larger clone is a single base apart. This record belongs to a study of long-term antiretroviral therapy in people with HIV (dated by TCRdb to 2022 to 2024). Context from the whole study: Collection of the earliest samples took place about a decade ahead of the 2015 WHO recommendation for immediate ART, at a time when ART was typically delayed until CD4 counts fell. This retrospective serial study examined whether starting ART and sustained HIV suppression were associated with changes in the composition and diversity of the TRB repertoire in peripheral blood. A total of under 250 cryopreserved PBMC samples came from 30 or so adults with confirmed HIV infection and were collected serially over a mean of roughly 6 years (range 1-12). Among the 30 to 35 participants with HIV, approximately 10 were female. No cross-contamination during QIAcube processing was shown when test extractions of a monoclonal T-cell line were performed alongside about 30 polyclonal samples.

Reading the germline V gene gives CDR1 SGHRS and CDR2 YFSETQ. Spanning cysteine to phenylalanine, the CDR3 consists of 16 amino acids. Only CDR3 DNA remains: 48 bases, in frame from the first base. Trimming takes 8 bases off V and 0 bases off J; junction bases not matched to a gene: 12. Paper-wide results and their limitations: Expanded TRB clones identified before ART initiation dominated the repertoire at all time points, although this dominance fluctuated and declined in many PLHIV after ART. Compared with controls, HIV repertoires had narrower CDR3 length ranges, and the network structure pointed to an antigen-experienced repertoire that shifted only slightly toward naive after ART. Inferences about post-ART repertoire changes are limited because no data were available on ART adherence, viral resistance or therapy changes. A significant increase in TRB diversity was found to be associated with ART initiation, although TRB diversity was observed to remain significantly below that of transplant donor controls even after long-term ART. Owing to limited PBMC availability, only the TCR beta chain was sequenced, without alpha chain pairing. The samples span the years 2004 to 2017, and the ART regimens used at that time may not be as effective as current regimens. Unsorted PBMC were profiled instead of sorted CD4+ and CD8+ T cells because pre-ART samples had limited cell numbers.

The immunoSEQ hsTCRB v3.0 assay was used at survey level resolution for TRB variable region sequencing. TRB sequencing targeted a depth of about 35,000-50,000 T-cell genomes per sample. An Illumina MiSeq with a v3 150-cycle kit was used to sequence the pooled TRB libraries. The study's own analysis went as follows. Repertoire analysis was run in R within a reproducible Nextflow workflow that covered QC, data transformation and analysis. LymphoSeq2, an R package for AIRR-Seq data exploration, was used to implement custom analyses. After excluding several samples that yielded fewer than 5000 total TRB sequences, approximately 180 HIV repertoires remained for analysis. Of the 188 retained HIV repertoires, about 59 were collected before and under 150 after ART initiation. Repertoires were downsampled to 5000 TRB nucleotide sequences, and summary statistics were averaged over 100 downsampling iterations. TRB sequences were retained for analysis only if CDR3 regions of at least seven amino acids were present. Diversity was assessed using a clonality score derived from Shannon entropy and using the Gini coefficient. In repertoire networks, the top 5000 CDR3 amino acid sequences were linked whenever an edit distance of one separated two sequences. For TRB CDR3 amino acid sequences, GLIPH2 was used to predict antigen specificity groups and MHC restriction. To flag known associations with CMV, EBV, HIV or tissue antigens, CDR3 amino acid sequences were compared against VDJdb and McPAS-TCR. Pre-ART, post-ART and control groups were compared with Wilcoxon signed-rank tests and Holm-Bonferroni correction. TCRdb stores this immuneACCESS table with in-frame sequences only. Part of the clones is absent; in the studies checked, under half of the shortfall reflects unresolved V genes, and no reason is known for the rest. V, J and clone size are those of that table, while D and trimming were read from the DNA. The sample includes tens of thousands of clones, with roughly 97% observed a single time. Around 3.1% of the sample comes from the top ten.

Inclusion was restricted to participants for whom at least one PBMC sample before ART initiation and at least two post-ART samples were available. All participants with HIV were treated in the United States of America. Before DNA extraction, cryopreserved samples of about 0.95-10 million PBMC were thawed and washed. At the time of the earliest PBMC sample for each participant with HIV, ages ranged from about 23 to 60 years. Each participant contributed PBMC samples from 1-4 timepoints before ART initiation and 2-8 timepoints after ART initiation, with a median of 7 samples. Serial HIV viral load, CD4+ T-cell count, ART history and demographic data were obtained for every participant. A Qiagen kit on a QIAcube was used to extract genomic DNA from unsorted PBMC, with samples processed in batches of 12.

The material sequenced was unsorted PBMCs, taken 6.9 years after starting antiretroviral therapy. This TCR was recovered from a man younger than 45 with HIV. The chain links TRBV5-1 with TRBJ1-1; 8 of the junction bases match TRBD1. The CDR3 region reads CASQPGQARMNTEAFF. Here is the DNA: TGCGCCAGTCAGCCGGGACAGGCCCGCATGAACACTGAAGCTTTCTTT.